Listed here are 19 T cell receptor beta chains from one sample, sequenced in a study of OX40 agonist ivuxolimab in advanced cancers. Using immunoSEQ multiplex PCR, the repertoire was profiled, and TCRdb retains in-frame clones only, with some absent. The table includes fewer than 25,000 clones, 73% detected once. Sequences were derived from CD4+ or CD8+ T cells sorted from blood, sampled in a trial of the OX40 agonist ivuxolimab. These receptors came from an adult with an advanced solid tumor such as melanoma, head and neck, liver or kidney cancer.

V gene TRBV9 combines with J gene TRBJ2-7; perhaps TRBD2 as D (6 bases). Trimming removed 0 bases from V and 7 bases from J, with 11 bases in between. CDR1 and CDR2 (germline): SGDLS, YYNGEE. The CDR3 sequence is 13 residues long. CDR3 protein: CASSVGGGTEQYF. The CDR3 DNA sequence: TGTGCCAGCAGCGTAGGTGGAGGGACGGAGCAGTACTTC.

The rearrangement links TRBV5-6 to TRBJ2-7; 7 bases align to TRBD1. Germline loops: CDR1 SGHDT, CDR2 YYEEEE. With 4 bases clipped from V and 6 bases from J, the junction kept 4 bases outside the gene matches. The CDR3 runs to 12 residues. The CDR3 DNA reads TGTGCCAGCAGCCCCGGACAGGTCGAGCAGTACTTC. It encodes CASSPGQVEQYF. The full variable domain, completed using reference TRBV5-6 and TRBJ2-7, is DAGVTQSPTHLIKTRGQQVTLRCSPKSGHDTVSWYQQALGQGPQFIFQYYEEEERQRGNFPDRFSGHQFPNYSSELNVNALLLGDSALYLCASSPGQVEQYFGPGTRLTVT.

V is TRBV28 and J is TRBJ1-5; D is possibly TRBD1 (5 bases). Germline CDR1 MDHEN, CDR2 SYDVKM. The CDR3 runs to 15 residues. Deletions cut 8 bases from V and 1 base from J, with 15 bases between. The CDR3: CASGRGILSNQPQHF. In DNA, the CDR3 is TGTGCCAGCGGACGGGGGATTCTGAGCAATCAGCCCCAGCATTTT.

Only one count was recorded for this clone. The gene calls are TRBV6-1 and TRBJ1-6; D call uncertain. Per germline, CDR1 MNHNS and CDR2 SASEGT. V was pared by 6 bases and J by 3 bases, with 6 bases between. This CDR3 has 13 amino acids. CDR3 protein: CASSYSYNSPLHF. DNA for the CDR3: TGTGCCAGCAGCTACAGCTATAATTCACCCCTCCACTTT.

The rearrangement joins TRBV9 to TRBJ1-1; D unclear. The CDR3 loop spans 14 amino acids. The germline CDR1 and CDR2 sequences are SGDLS and YYNGEE. Trimming took 2 bases from V and 1 from J, leaving 9 bases between them. As DNA, the CDR3 is TGTGCCAGCAGCGTCGACGGGAAGAACACTGAAGCTTTCTTT. This translates into CASSVDGKNTEAFF.

This clone was counted ten times or more. CDR3 DNA: TGCAGCGCGGCTCGTAGGGCGGATAGCACAGATACGCAGTATTTT. This translates into CSAARRADSTDTQYF. The rearrangement uses TRBV29-1 and TRBJ2-3, with D unresolved. V shed 7 bases and J shed 0 bases, with 17 bases lying between them. The CDR3 covers 15 residues. Germline assignment: CDR1 SQVTM and CDR2 ANQGSEA.

The V call is TRBV7-9, the J call TRBJ2-7; 7 bases match TRBD1. The ends lost 6 bases at V and 6 bases at J; junction bases unmatched: 11. Germline CDR1 is SEHNR and CDR2 is FQNEAQ (reference sequence). The CDR3 loop spans 14 amino acids. The DNA for the CDR3 is TGTGCCAGCAGGGGTGGGACAGTACTTGCCGAGCAGTACTTC. Protein product: CASRGGTVLAEQYF. Variable domain in full (rest from reference TRBV7-9 and TRBJ2-7): DTGVSQNPRHKITKRGQNVTFRCDPISEHNRLYWYRQTLGQGPEFLTYFQNEAQLEKSRLLSDRFSAERPKGSFSTLEIQRTEQGDSAMYLCASRGGTVLAEQYFGPGTRLTVT.

As concerns this clone: This sample also contains other DNA sequences that code for the same CDR3. V gene TRBV4-2 combines with J gene TRBJ2-3, with 10 bases that match TRBD2. Trimming cost V 2 bases and J 3 bases; bases outside gene matches: 2. Germline V CDR1 and CDR2: LGHNA, YNFKEQ. This CDR3 spans 15 amino acids. This chain's CDR3 is CASSQTSGITDTQYF. For the CDR3, the DNA is TGTGCCAGCAGCCAAACTAGCGGGATTACAGATACGCAGTATTTT.

The CDR3 DNA follows: TGTGCCAGCAGTTGGGGGACAAACTATGGCTACACCTTC. As protein: CASSWGTNYGYTF. The genes are TRBV27 and TRBJ1-2; tentative D call: TRBD1 (6 bases). The CDR3 has 13 amino acids. CDR1 is MNHEY and CDR2 is SMNVEV in the germline V gene (reference sequence). With 4 bases removed from V and 2 bases from J, the gap between germline ends came to 8 bases.

The chain uses TRBV5-6 and TRBJ2-7, with a tentative D call TRBD1 (6 bases). V gave up 5 bases and J gave up 3 bases, with 15 bases separating them. Germline V gene data show CDR1 as SGHDT and CDR2 as YYEEEE. The CDR3 runs 14 residues. Here the CDR3 reads CASSNVDRVYEQYF. CDR3 coding DNA: TGTGCCAGCAGTAATGTGGACAGAGTCTACGAGCAGTACTTC.

CDR3 coding DNA: TGTGCCAGCAGTTTTTTCCAGGGGGCGAGCTACGAGCAGTACTTC. It codes for CASSFFQGASYEQYF. This chain links TRBV28 with TRBJ2-7, with TRBD1 matching over 8 bases. Germline V gene sequence: CDR1 MDHEN, CDR2 SYDVKM. Trimming at V came to 3 bases and at J to 3 bases, leaving 7 bases not matched to a gene. The CDR3 runs to 15 residues. Using reference TRBV28 and TRBJ2-7 for the parts outside the CDR3, the full variable domain is DVKVTQSSRYLVKRTGEKVFLECVQDMDHENMFWYRQDPGLGLRLIYFSYDVKMKEKGDIPEGYSVSREKKERFSLILESASTNQTSMYLCASSFFQGASYEQYFGPGTRLTVT.

The chain joins TRBV13 to TRBJ2-5; 10 bases fit TRBD2. The CDR3 spans 15 residues. Germline trimming cut 3 bases from V and 5 bases from J; bases unmatched to any gene: 6. Germline loops: CDR1 PRHDT, CDR2 FYEKMQ (reference sequence). DNA for the CDR3: TGTGCCAGCAGCTTCAAGCGGGGGGGCCCGGAGACCCAGTACTTC. This codes for CASSFKRGGPETQYF.

The gene calls are TRBV11-2 and TRBJ2-2; tentative D call: TRBD1 (6 bases). Trimming removed 3 bases from V and 11 bases from J, with 10 bases in between. Germline loops: CDR1 SGHAT, CDR2 FQNNGV. The CDR3 consists of 12 residues. CDR3 bases: TGTGCCAGCAGCTTCAGGGGTGGAGAGCTGTTTTTT. Translation: CASSFRGGELFF. Full variable domain (rest looked up from reference TRBV11-2 and TRBJ2-2): EAGVAQSPRYKIIEKRQSVAFWCNPISGHATLYWYQQILGQGPKLLIQFQNNGVVDDSQLPKDRFSAERLKGVDSTLKIQPAKLEDSAVYLCASSFRGGELFFGEGSRLTVL.

The chain couples TRBV29-1 to TRBJ2-7, with unresolved D. The CDR3 is made up of 13 amino acids. In germline, CDR1 is SQVTM, CDR2 ANQGSEA. Trimming removed 4 bases at V and 0 bases at J, with 10 bases between. The CDR3 DNA reads TGCAGCGTTGGCAGCGATACCTCCTACGAGCAGTACTTC. Translating it yields CSVGSDTSYEQYF.

The chain uses TRBV4-1 and TRBJ1-1; D perhaps matches TRBD1 (5 bases). Germline V gene sequence: CDR1 MGHRA, CDR2 YSYEKL. Trimming shortened V by 1 base and J by 11 bases, and 23 bases separated the two germline ends. This CDR3 spans 16 amino acids. As DNA, the CDR3 is TGCGCCAGCAGCCAAGTTTTACAGGCGGCCGACGGTTGGGCTTTCTTT. Translated: CASSQVLQAADGWAFF.

The chain couples TRBV29-1 to TRBJ2-5; D is perhaps TRBD2 (6 bases). The length of the CDR3 is 12 residues. V gave up 3 bases and J gave up 5 bases, with 10 bases separating them. Germline values: CDR1 SQVTM, CDR2 ANQGSEA. The CDR3 sequence: CSVEGLAETQYF. CDR3 in DNA: TGCAGCGTTGAGGGACTCGCGGAGACCCAGTACTTC.

The J gene is TRBJ2-1, the V gene TRBV11-3; maybe TRBD1 (5 bases). V lost 10 bases and J lost 6, with 10 bases in between. The CDR3 totals 11 residues. Germline V gene data show CDR1 as SGHNT and CDR2 as YENEEA. The CDR3 protein is CAIQQGNEQFF. The CDR3 nucleotides are TGTGCCATCCAGCAGGGCAATGAGCAGTTCTTC. The whole variable domain, filled in from reference TRBV11-3 and TRBJ2-1, reads EAGVVQSPRYKIIEKKQPVAFWCNPISGHNTLYWYLQNLGQGPELLIRYENEEAVDDSQLPKDRFSAERLKGVDSTLKIQPAELGDSAVYLCAIQQGNEQFFGPGTRLTVL.

This clone appeared a few times. The chain combines TRBV11-3 with TRBJ2-7; D may be TRBD1 or TRBD2 (6 bases each). The V gene's germline CDR1 is SGHNT and CDR2 YENEEA. V was cut by 8 bases and J by 4 bases, with 15 bases left in between. The length of the CDR3 is 13 residues. In DNA, the CDR3 is TGTGCCAGCGCGTGGGGGGCCGGATACGAGCAGTACTTC. Translated, it gives CASAWGAGYEQYF.

V is TRBV6-5 and J is TRBJ2-5; D remains ambiguous. The end of the DNA fits TRBJ2-7 better, so the J call may be wrong. The CDR3 contains 14 residues. Germline V gives CDR1 MNHEY, CDR2 SVGAGI. CDR3 DNA sequence: TGTGCCTCACGTGGGCTTGAGAGCTCCTACGAGCAGTACTTC. Its translation: CASRGLESSYEQYF.